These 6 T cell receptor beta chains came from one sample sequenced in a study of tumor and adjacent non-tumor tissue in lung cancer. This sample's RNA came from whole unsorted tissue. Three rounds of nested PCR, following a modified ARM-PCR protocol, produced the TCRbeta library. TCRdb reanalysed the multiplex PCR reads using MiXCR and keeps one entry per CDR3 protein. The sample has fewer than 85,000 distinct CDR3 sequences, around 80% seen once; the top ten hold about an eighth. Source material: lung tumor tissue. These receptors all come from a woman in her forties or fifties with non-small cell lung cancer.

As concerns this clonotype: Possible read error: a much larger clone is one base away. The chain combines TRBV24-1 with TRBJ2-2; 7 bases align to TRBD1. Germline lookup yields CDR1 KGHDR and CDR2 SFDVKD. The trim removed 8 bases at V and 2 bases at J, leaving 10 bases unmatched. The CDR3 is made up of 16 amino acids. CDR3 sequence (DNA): TGTGCCACCAACGAGAGAGGGGGCACAAACACCGGGGAGCTGTTTTTT. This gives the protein CATNERGGTNTGELFF.

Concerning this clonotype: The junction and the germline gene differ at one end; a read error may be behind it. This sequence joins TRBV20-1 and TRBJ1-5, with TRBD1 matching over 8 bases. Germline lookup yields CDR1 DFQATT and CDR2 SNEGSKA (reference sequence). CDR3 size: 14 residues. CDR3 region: CSTRDRTGNQPQHF. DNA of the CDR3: TGCAGTACTAGAGATAGGACAGGGAATCAGCCCCAGCATTTT.

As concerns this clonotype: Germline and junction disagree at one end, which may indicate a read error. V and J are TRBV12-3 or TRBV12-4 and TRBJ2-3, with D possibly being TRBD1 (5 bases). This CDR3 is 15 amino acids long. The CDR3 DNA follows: TGTGCCAGCAGTTTAGAGACACTAAGTACAGGTACGCAGTATTTC. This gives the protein CASSLETLSTGTQYF.

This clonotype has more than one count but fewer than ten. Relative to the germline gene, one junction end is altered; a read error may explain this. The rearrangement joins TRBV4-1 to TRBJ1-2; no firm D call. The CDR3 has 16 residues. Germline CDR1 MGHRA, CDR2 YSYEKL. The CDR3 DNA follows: TGCGCCAGCAGCCAAGATAGGTACAGAGGGAGCTATGACTACACCTTC. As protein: CASSQDRYRGSYDYTF.

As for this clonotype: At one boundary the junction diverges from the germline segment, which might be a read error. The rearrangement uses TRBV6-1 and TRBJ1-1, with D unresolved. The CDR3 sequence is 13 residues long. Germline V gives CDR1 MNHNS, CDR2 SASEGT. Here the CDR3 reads CAGSERPNTEAFF. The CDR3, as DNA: TGTGCCGGCAGTGAGCGGCCGAACACTGAAGCCTTCTTT.

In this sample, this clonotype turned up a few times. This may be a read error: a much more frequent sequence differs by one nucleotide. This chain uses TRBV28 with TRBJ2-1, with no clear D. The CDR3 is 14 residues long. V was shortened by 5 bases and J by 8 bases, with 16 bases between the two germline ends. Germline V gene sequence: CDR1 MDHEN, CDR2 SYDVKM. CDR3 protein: CASSEAILRHEQFF. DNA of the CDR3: TGTGCCAGCAGTGAGGCCATCCTGCGCCATGAGCAGTTCTTC. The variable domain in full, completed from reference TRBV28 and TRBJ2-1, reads DVKVTQSSRYLVKRTGEKVFLECVQDMDHENMFWYRQDPGLGLRLIYFSYDVKMKEKGDIPEGYSVSREKKERFSLILESASTNQTSMYLCASSEAILRHEQFFGPGTRLTVL.